The 23 T cell receptor beta chains reported below all come from one sample, sequenced in a study of cytomegalovirus exposure and HLA in healthy donors. The PCR had 60 Vbeta and 13 Jbeta primers. The assay was immunoSEQ multiplex PCR, and TCRdb's table has in-frame clones only and misses some. The sample yields roughly 150,000 clones, approximately 88% seen once. The sample comprised PBMCs. The receptors here all came from a woman between 18 and 29 years old in good health and CMV-seronegative.

This clone was seen repeatedly, ten times or more. V gene TRBV6-1 combines with J gene TRBJ2-3, with 10 positions matching TRBD2. The CDR3 totals 15 residues. J was trimmed by 4 bases and V by 1 base; bases with no gene match: 2. In germline, CDR1 is MNHNS, CDR2 SASEGT. The CDR3 is CASSEGAGGPDTQYF. The DNA of the CDR3 is TGTGCCAGCAGTGAAGGAGCGGGGGGGCCAGATACGCAGTATTTT.

This sequence joins TRBV5-6 and TRBJ1-2; tentative D call: TRBD1 (5 bases). The germline gives CDR1 SGHDT, CDR2 YYEEEE. The CDR3 is 13 residues long. V was clipped by 1 base and J by 8 bases, with 12 bases between them. The CDR3 sequence: CASSLRSGAGYTF. The DNA for the CDR3 is TGTGCCAGCAGCTTGAGGAGCGGGGCGGGCTACACCTTC.

The chain employs TRBV4-1 and TRBJ2-5, with 11 bases lining up with TRBD2. The end of the DNA fits TRBJ2-7 better, so the J call may be wrong. The CDR3 runs 16 residues. The germline V gene encodes CDR1 MGHRA and CDR2 YSYEKL. This CDR3 reads CASSQEGTSGSYEQYF. The CDR3 nucleotides are TGCGCCAGCAGCCAAGAAGGGACTAGCGGTTCCTACGAGCAGTACTTC.

The V and J genes are TRBV19 and TRBJ2-7, with D uncertain. CDR1 is LNHDA and CDR2 is SQIVND in the germline V gene (reference sequence). The CDR3 is 15 amino acids. V lost 10 bases, J lost 3 bases, and 22 bases lay in between. Here the CDR3 DNA reads TGTGCCACCCAGGATTGGTCAAACCATGGCTACGAGCAGTACTTC. Translation gives CATQDWSNHGYEQYF.

This clone has more than one count but fewer than ten. The chain recombines TRBV25-1 with TRBJ2-2; a possible D gene is TRBD1 (6 bases). Looked up from germline, CDR1 is MGHDK and CDR2 is SYGVNS. Trimming pared 5 bases from V and 3 bases from J, leaving 10 bases between. The CDR3 length is 14 residues. CDR3 amino acids: CASSTRGDTGELFF. CDR3 nucleotides: TGTGCCAGCAGTACCAGGGGCGACACCGGGGAGCTGTTTTTT.

V and J are TRBV18 and TRBJ2-7; D is perhaps TRBD2 (7 bases). The germline V gene encodes CDR1 KGHSH and CDR2 LQKENI. The V end was cut by 3 bases, the J end by 2 bases, with 14 bases between. CDR3 length equals 15 residues. The CDR3 coding sequence is TGTGCCAGCTCACCCACAGGGCGGGGGACCTACGAGCAGTACTTC. Translating gives CASSPTGRGTYEQYF. Filled out from reference TRBV18 and TRBJ2-7, the complete variable domain reads NAGVMQNPRHLVRRRGQEARLRCSPMKGHSHVYWYRQLPEEGLKFMVYLQKENIIDESGMPKERFSAEFPKEGPSILRIQQVVRGDSAAYFCASSPTGRGTYEQYFGPGTRLTVT.

The chain has TRBV6-5 and TRBJ1-4; a possible D gene is TRBD1 (6 bases). Trimming shortened V by 8 bases and J by 0 bases, and 13 bases separated the two germline ends. CDR3 size: 15 residues. The germline gives CDR1 MNHEY, CDR2 SVGAGI. DNA of the CDR3: TGTGCCAGCTCGAACGGACAGACAACTAATGAAAAACTGTTTTTT. This sequence encodes CASSNGQTTNEKLFF.

The chain couples TRBV10-3 to TRBJ1-1; D is possibly TRBD1 (5 bases). The V gene's germline CDR1 is ENHRY and CDR2 SYGVKD. The CDR3 totals 14 residues. Trimming took 10 bases from V and 3 from J, leaving 18 bases between them. CDR3 sequence (DNA): TGTGCCAGTTTGGGGGGGGGATCGGACACTGAAGCTTTCTTT. It specifies CASLGGGSDTEAFF.

V usage is TRBV5-4 and J usage is TRBJ2-2; the match to TRBD1 covers 7 bases. Losses at the gene ends were 0 bases for V and 5 bases for J; bases not matched to a gene: 1. The length of the CDR3 is 14 residues. Germline CDR1 SGHNT, CDR2 YYREEE (reference sequence). The CDR3 sequence: CASSLDRGTGELFF. Written as DNA, the CDR3 is TGTGCCAGCAGCTTGGACAGGGGAACCGGGGAGCTGTTTTTT.

The V gene is TRBV28, the J gene TRBJ1-2; no clear D. Germline CDR1 and CDR2: MDHEN and SYDVKM. The CDR3 runs to 13 residues. V lost 8 bases and J lost 1, with 11 bases in between. The CDR3 reads CASAPPGNYGYTF. In DNA form, the CDR3 reads TGTGCCAGCGCCCCCCCCGGTAACTATGGCTACACCTTC.

The chain couples TRBV25-1 to TRBJ2-3; TRBD1 matches 11 bases. Trimming removed 6 bases from V and 4 bases from J; junction bases left unmatched: 3. CDR1 and CDR2 (germline): MGHDK, SYGVNS. This CDR3 region has 14 residues. The CDR3 DNA sequence: TGTGCCAGCAGACCGGACAGGGGGCCAGATACGCAGTATTTT. It is translated as CASRPDRGPDTQYF.

The V gene is TRBV11-3, the J gene TRBJ2-7; 9 bases fit TRBD1. CDR1 and CDR2 (germline): SGHNT, YENEEA. The V and J ends lost 5 bases and 5 bases, in that order; junction bases with no gene match: 10. This CDR3 has 15 residues. The CDR3 loop is CASSTTQGAHDEQYF. DNA for the CDR3: TGTGCCAGCAGCACTACACAGGGGGCTCATGACGAGCAGTACTTC.

This chain uses TRBV7-2 with TRBJ1-1; D is ambiguous. The CDR3 covers 14 residues. Trimming removed 2 bases at V and 1 base at J, with 8 bases between. The germline V gene encodes CDR1 SGHTA and CDR2 FQGNSA. The CDR3 region is CASSLIGRNTEAFF. CDR3 bases: TGTGCCAGCAGCTTAATTGGGAGGAACACTGAAGCTTTCTTT.

The CDR3 nucleotides are TGTGCCAGCAGCTTGGCCGAGTACACCGGGGAGCTGTTTTTT. This encodes CASSLAEYTGELFF. The V gene is TRBV5-4, the J gene TRBJ2-2; D unclear. Germline CDR1 reads SGHNT; CDR2 reads YYREEE (reference sequence). The germline V and J ends were trimmed by 0 bases and 3 bases, with 6 bases remaining between them. The length of the CDR3 is 14 residues.

This chain's CDR3 is CASSAGQSNTGELFF. CDR3 nucleotides: TGTGCCAGCAGCGCGGGACAGTCGAACACCGGGGAGCTGTTTTTT. J is TRBJ2-2 and V is TRBV11-3, with D maybe TRBD1 (7 bases). Germline CDR1 SGHNT, CDR2 YENEEA. The CDR3 has 15 amino acids. The germline V and J ends were trimmed by 5 bases and 0 bases, with 10 bases remaining between them.

The rearrangement links TRBV5-1 to TRBJ2-1; no definite D call. V was shortened by 0 bases and J by 2 bases, with 12 bases between the two germline ends. Germline lookup yields CDR1 SGHRS and CDR2 YFSETQ. There are 16 residues in the CDR3. The CDR3 DNA is TGCGCCAGCAGCTTGGGACGGGTGGCGGCCTACAATGAGCAGTTCTTC. It yields the protein CASSLGRVAAYNEQFF.

CDR3 in amino acids: CASIPPGSPSPEAFF. The CDR3 coding sequence is TGTGCCAGTATCCCGCCGGGATCTCCCTCCCCTGAAGCTTTCTTT. The rearrangement links TRBV19 to TRBJ1-1; unclear D gene. Trimming pared 7 bases from V and 6 bases from J, leaving 21 bases between. Germline V gives CDR1 LNHDA, CDR2 SQIVND (reference sequence). This CDR3 contains 15 residues.

Worth noting for this clone: A read error may account for a junction end that differs from germline. This chain joins TRBV7-9 and TRBJ1-4; the match to TRBD1 covers 8 bases. Germline V gene lookup returns CDR1 SEHNR and CDR2 FQNEAQ (reference sequence). This CDR3 is 16 amino acids long. The CDR3 region has the DNA TGTTCCAGCAGCATCCCGATCGACAGGGGAGGAGAAAAACTGTTTTTT. It translates to CSSSIPIDRGGEKLFF.

This clone was seen once. The chain is built from TRBV5-4 and TRBJ2-7; 9 positions match TRBD1. Germline-derived CDR1 and CDR2 are SGHNT and YYREEE (reference sequence). The CDR3 length is 15 residues. V shed 4 bases, J shed 2 bases, and the junction held 7 bases outside the gene matches. The CDR3: CASSPGTGRTYEQYF. The DNA for the CDR3 is TGTGCCAGCAGCCCGGGGACAGGGCGAACCTACGAGCAGTACTTC.

This clone was seen once. This chain joins TRBV5-1 and TRBJ2-3, with a possible D match to TRBD2 (5 bases). CDR1 and CDR2 (germline): SGHRS, YFSETQ. The V end was cut by 0 bases, the J end by 7 bases, with 12 bases between. The CDR3 totals 14 residues. The DNA of the CDR3 is TGCGCCAGCAGCTTGGGGGAGAGGGCGAATACGCAGTATTTT. It translates to CASSLGERANTQYF.

V is TRBV18 and J is TRBJ1-5; 9 nucleotides match TRBD1. The germline CDR1 and CDR2 sequences are KGHSH and LQKENI. V lost 4 bases, J lost 0 bases, and 4 bases stayed unmatched. The CDR3 is 16 amino acids. CDR3 DNA: TGTGCCAGCTCACGTGGGACAGGGAATAGCAATCAGCCCCAGCATTTT. It yields the protein CASSRGTGNSNQPQHF.

V is TRBV19 and J is TRBJ2-3; TRBD2 aligns across 7 bases. Germline CDR1 LNHDA, CDR2 SQIVND (reference sequence). This CDR3 comprises 16 residues. The ends lost 4 bases at V and 0 bases at J; junction bases unmatched: 7. The CDR3 region is CASSTRWGGSTDTQYF. The CDR3 nucleotides are TGTGCCAGTAGTACTCGGTGGGGGGGAAGCACAGATACGCAGTATTTT.

This chain links TRBV6-1 with TRBJ1-5, with D tentatively TRBD1 (6 bases). The V gene's germline CDR1 is MNHNS and CDR2 SASEGT. V was shortened by 7 bases and J by 9 bases, with 16 bases between the two germline ends. This CDR3 is 13 amino acids long. CDR3 loop: CASKAGEIRPQHF. The CDR3 nucleotides are TGTGCCAGCAAGGCAGGGGAGATTAGGCCCCAGCATTTT.